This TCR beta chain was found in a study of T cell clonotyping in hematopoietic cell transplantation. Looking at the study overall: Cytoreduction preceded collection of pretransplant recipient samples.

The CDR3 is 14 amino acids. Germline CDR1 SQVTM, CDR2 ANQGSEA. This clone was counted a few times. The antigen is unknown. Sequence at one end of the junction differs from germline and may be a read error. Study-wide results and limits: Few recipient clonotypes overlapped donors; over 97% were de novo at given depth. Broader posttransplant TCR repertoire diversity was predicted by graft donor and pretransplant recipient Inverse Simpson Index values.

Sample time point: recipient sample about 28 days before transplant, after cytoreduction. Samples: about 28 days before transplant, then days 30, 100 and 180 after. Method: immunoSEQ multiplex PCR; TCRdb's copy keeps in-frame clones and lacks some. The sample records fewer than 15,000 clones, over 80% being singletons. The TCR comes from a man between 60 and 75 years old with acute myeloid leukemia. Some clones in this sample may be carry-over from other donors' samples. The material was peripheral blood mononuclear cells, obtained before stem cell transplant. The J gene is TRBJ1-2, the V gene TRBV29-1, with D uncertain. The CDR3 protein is CSVVFSSETYRYTF. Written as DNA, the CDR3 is TGCAGCGTTGTTTTTTCTTCAGAGACCTATCGCTACACCTTC.